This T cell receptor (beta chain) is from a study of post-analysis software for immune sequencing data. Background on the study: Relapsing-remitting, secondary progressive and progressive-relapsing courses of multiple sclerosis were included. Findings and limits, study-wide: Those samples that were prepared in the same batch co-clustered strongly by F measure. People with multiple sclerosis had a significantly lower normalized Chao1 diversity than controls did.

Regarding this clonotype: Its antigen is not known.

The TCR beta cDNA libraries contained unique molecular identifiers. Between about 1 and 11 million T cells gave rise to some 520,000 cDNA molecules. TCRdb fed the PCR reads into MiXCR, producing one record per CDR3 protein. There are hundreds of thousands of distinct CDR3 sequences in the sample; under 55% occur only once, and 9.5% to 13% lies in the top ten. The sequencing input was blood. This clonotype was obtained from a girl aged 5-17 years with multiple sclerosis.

The CDR3 DNA is TGTGCCAGCAGGACCCAGCGGGAGGCCACCCGAAACACCGGGGAGCTGTTTTTT. Residues: CASRTQREATRNTGELFF. This chain joins TRBV5-5 and TRBJ2-2; TRBD2 matches at 9 bases. In germline, CDR1 is SGHKS, CDR2 YYEKEE (reference sequence). The J segment lost 2 bases and the V segment lost 5 bases, leaving 13 bases of the junction unmatched. This CDR3 is 18 amino acids long.